The subject of this entry is one T cell receptor (beta chain). The data were taken from a study of control samples from healthy donors and cancer patients. TCRdb's table, derived via immunoSEQ multiplex PCR, lists solely in-frame clones and lacks some. This sample has 130,000 or so clones, with 75% to 95% found just once. The germline V gene has CDR1 LGHDT and CDR2 YNNKEL (reference sequence). V gave up 1 base and J gave up 3 bases, with 10 bases separating them. CDR3 length equals 16 residues. The V and J genes are TRBV3-1 (or the pseudogene TRBV3-2) and TRBJ1-6; no definite D call. Material: blood. The source is a man aged 18 to 30 in good health. The CDR3 region is CASSQVGSNYNSPLHF. CDR3 DNA: TGTGCCAGCAGCCAAGTGGGCAGCAACTATAATTCACCCCTCCACTTT.